The sequence of this T cell receptor (beta chain) was determined in a study of tumor-infiltrating lymphocytes in primary liver carcinoma. Germline DNA was also extracted, with blood RNA taken from unsorted whole blood. This CDR3 has 14 residues. CDR1 is SGHAT and CDR2 is FQDESV in the germline V gene (reference sequence). Comment on this clonotype: A read error may account for a junction end that differs from germline.

TCR beta cDNA came from roughly 450 ng total RNA, primed with a constant-region primer. Three nested multiplex PCR rounds, a slightly modified ARM-PCR, produced the libraries for TCR beta. In the first two PCR rounds, TRBV1-TRBV30 forward primers were paired with a C-beta reverse primer, and each round lasted about 9 cycles. TCRdb called the multiplex PCR reads again in MiXCR, with one record for every CDR3 protein. Found here are fewer than 400,000 distinct CDR3 sequences, 65% of them singletons; the top ten hold 9%. This rearrangement joins TRBV11-1 to TRBJ2-2; D is uncertain. The receptor was derived from a middle-aged man with primary liver carcinoma and hepatitis B virus infection. The sequencing sample was made of peripheral blood. This chain's CDR3 is CGSSLEFHARELFF. The CDR3 DNA reads TGTGGCAGCAGCCTGGAATTCCACGCCCGGGAGCTGTTTTTT.